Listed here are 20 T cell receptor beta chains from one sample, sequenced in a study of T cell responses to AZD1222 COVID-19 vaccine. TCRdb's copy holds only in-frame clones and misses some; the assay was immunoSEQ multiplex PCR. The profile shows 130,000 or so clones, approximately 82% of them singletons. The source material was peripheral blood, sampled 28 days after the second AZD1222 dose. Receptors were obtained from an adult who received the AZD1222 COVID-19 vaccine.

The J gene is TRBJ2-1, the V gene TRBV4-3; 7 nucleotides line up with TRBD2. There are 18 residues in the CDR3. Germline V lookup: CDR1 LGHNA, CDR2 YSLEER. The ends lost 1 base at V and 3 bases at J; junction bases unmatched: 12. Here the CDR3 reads CASSQVMSGGGFYNEQFF. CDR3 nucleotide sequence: TGCGCCAGCAGCCAAGTAATGTCGGGCGGGGGATTCTACAATGAGCAGTTCTTC.

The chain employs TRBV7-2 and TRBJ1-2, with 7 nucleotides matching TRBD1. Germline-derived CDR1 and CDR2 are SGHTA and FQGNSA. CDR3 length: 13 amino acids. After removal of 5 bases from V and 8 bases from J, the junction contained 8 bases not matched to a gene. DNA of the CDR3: TGTGCCAGCAGCCACGGACAGGCCCGGGGCTACACCTTC. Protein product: CASSHGQARGYTF.

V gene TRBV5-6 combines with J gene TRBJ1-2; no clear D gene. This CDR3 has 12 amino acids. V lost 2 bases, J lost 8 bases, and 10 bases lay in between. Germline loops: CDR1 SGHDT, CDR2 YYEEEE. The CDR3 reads CASSFGIMGYTF. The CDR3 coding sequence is TGTGCCAGCAGCTTCGGGATTATGGGCTACACCTTC.

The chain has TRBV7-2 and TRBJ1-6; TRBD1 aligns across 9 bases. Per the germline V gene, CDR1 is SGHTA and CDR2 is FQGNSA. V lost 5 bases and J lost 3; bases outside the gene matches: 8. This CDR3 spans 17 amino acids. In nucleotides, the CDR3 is TGTGCCAGCAGCGTGCTACAGGGGGCAGGCTATAATTCACCCCTCCACTTT. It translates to CASSVLQGAGYNSPLHF.

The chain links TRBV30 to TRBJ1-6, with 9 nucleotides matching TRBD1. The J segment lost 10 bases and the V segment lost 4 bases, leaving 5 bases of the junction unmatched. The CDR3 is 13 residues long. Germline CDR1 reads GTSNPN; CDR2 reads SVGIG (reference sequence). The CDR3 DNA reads TGTGCCTGGACAGGGACAGGGACCTCACCCCTCCACTTT. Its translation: CAWTGTGTSPLHF.

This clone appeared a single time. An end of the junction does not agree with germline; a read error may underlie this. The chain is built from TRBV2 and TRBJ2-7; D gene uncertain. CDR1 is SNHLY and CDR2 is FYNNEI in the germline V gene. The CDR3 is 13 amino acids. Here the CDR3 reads CASRDWGSYEQYF. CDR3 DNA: TGTGCCAGCCGTGACTGGGGCTCCTACGAGCAGTACTTC.

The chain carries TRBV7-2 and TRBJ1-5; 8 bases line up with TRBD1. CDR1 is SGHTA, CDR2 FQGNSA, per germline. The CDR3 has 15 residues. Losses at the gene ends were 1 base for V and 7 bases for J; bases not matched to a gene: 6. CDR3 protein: CASSLVGTGGQPQHF. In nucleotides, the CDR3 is TGTGCCAGCAGCTTAGTGGGGACAGGAGGCCAGCCCCAGCATTTT. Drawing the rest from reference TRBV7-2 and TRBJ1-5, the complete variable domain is GAGVSQSPSNKVTEKGKDVELRCDPISGHTALYWYRQSLGQGLEFLIYFQGNSAPDKSGLPSDRFSAERTGGSVSTLTIQRTQQEDSAVYLCASSLVGTGGQPQHFGDGTRLSIL.

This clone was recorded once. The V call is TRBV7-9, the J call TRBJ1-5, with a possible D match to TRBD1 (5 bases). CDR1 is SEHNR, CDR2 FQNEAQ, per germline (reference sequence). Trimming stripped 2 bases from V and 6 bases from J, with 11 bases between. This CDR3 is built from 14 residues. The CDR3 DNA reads TGTGCCAGCAGCTTAAGGGGCGCGGGTCAGCCCCAGCATTTT. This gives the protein CASSLRGAGQPQHF. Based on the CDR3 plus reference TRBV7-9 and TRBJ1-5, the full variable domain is DTGVSQNPRHKITKRGQNVTFRCDPISEHNRLYWYRQTLGQGPEFLTYFQNEAQLEKSRLLSDRFSAERPKGSFSTLEIQRTEQGDSAMYLCASSLRGAGQPQHFGDGTRLSIL.

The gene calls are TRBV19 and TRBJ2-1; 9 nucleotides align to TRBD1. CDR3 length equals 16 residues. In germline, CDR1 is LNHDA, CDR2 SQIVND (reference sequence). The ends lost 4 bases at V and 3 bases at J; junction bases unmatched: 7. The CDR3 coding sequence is TGTGCCAGTAGTACCGGGACAGGGAAGGGCTACAATGAGCAGTTCTTC. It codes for CASSTGTGKGYNEQFF.

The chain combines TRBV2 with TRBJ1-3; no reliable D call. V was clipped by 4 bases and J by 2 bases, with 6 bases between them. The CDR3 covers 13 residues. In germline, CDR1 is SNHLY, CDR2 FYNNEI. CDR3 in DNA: TGTGCCAGCAGTGTTGGCCCTGGAAACACCATATATTTT. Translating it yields CASSVGPGNTIYF.

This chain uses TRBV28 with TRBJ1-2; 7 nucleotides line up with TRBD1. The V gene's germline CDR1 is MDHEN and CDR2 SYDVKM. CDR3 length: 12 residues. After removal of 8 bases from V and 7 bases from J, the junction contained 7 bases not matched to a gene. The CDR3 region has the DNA TGTGCCAGCGATACTCAGGGGGGTGGCTACACCTTC. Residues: CASDTQGGGYTF.

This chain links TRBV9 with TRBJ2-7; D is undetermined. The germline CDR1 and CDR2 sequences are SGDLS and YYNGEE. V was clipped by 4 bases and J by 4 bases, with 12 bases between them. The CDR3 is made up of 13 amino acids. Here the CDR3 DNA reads TGTGCCAGCAGCCCCAGCCCAAGTTACGAGCAGTACTTC. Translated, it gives CASSPSPSYEQYF.

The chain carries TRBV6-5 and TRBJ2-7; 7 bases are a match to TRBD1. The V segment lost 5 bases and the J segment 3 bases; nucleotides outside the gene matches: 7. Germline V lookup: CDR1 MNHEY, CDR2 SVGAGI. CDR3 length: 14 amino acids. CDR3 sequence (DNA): TGTGCCAGCAGTCACCGGGACAGAAGCTACGAGCAGTACTTC. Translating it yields CASSHRDRSYEQYF.

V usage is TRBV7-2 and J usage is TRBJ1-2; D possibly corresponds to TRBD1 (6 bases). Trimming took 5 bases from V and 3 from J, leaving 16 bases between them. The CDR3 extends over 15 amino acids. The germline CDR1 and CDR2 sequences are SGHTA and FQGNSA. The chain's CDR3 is CASSPGGGMDYGYTF. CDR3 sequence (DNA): TGTGCCAGCAGCCCGGGGGGCGGGATGGACTATGGCTACACCTTC.

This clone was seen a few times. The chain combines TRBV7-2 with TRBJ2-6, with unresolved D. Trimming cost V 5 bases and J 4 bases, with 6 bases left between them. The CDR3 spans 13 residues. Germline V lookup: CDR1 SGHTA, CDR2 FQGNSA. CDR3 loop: CASSPGGANVLTF. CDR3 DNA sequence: TGTGCCAGCAGCCCCGGCGGGGCCAACGTCCTGACTTTC. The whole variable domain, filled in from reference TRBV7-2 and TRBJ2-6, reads GAGVSQSPSNKVTEKGKDVELRCDPISGHTALYWYRQSLGQGLEFLIYFQGNSAPDKSGLPSDRFSAERTGGSVSTLTIQRTQQEDSAVYLCASSPGGANVLTFGAGSRLTVL.

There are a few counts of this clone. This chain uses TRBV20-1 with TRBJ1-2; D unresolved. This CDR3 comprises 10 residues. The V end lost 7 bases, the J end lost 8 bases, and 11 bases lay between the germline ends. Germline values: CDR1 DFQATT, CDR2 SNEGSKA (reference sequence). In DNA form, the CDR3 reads TGCAGTGTCGGAGGCGGGGGCTACACCTTC. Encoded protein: CSVGGGGYTF.

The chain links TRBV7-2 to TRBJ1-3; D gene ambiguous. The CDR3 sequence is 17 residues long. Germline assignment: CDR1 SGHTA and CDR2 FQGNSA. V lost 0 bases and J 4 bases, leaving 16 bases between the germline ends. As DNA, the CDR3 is TGTGCCAGCAGCTTAGCGACCCGTCCCTCCGGGGGAAACACCATATATTTT. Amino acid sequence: CASSLATRPSGGNTIYF.

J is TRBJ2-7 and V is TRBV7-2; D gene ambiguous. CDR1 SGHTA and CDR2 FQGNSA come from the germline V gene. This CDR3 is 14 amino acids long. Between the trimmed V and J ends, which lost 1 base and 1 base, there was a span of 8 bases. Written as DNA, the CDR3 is TGTGCCAGCAGCTTAGGGCCCTTGTCCTACGAGCAGTACTTC. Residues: CASSLGPLSYEQYF.

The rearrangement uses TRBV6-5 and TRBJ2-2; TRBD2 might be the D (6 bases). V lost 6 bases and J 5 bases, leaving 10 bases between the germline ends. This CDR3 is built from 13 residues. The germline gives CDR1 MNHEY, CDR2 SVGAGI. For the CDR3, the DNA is TGTGCCAGCAGGGGACTGGGGACCGGGGAGCTGTTTTTT. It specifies CASRGLGTGELFF.

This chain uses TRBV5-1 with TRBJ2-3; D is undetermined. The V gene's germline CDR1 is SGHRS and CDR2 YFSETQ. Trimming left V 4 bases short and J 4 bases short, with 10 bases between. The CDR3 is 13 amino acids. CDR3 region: CASSAASPDTQYF. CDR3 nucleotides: TGCGCCAGCAGCGCGGCCTCCCCAGATACGCAGTATTTT. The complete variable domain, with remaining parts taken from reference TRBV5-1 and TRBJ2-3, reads KAGVTQTPRYLIKTRGQQVTLSCSPISGHRSVSWYQQTPGQGLQFLFEYFSETQRNKGNFPGRFSGRQFSNSRSEMNVSTLELGDSALYLCASSAASPDTQYFGPGTRLTVL.